These T cell receptor beta chains were read from a single sample in a study of blood T cell repertoires in COVID-19. Assay: immunoSEQ multiplex PCR; the TCRdb copy retains only in-frame clones and omits some. The table lists roughly 100,000 clones, 75% to 95% of them singletons. Sample: peripheral blood. The receptors here all came from a young man with acute or convalescent COVID-19. CDR3s include the opening cysteine and the closing phenylalanine or tryptophan. Fields, in order: CDR3 DNA, CDR3 protein, J gene, D gene, V gene, clone size. D genes are given only for firm matches. For some rows the clone size is stated as once, few or many, or as a class when expanded; others skip it.

TGCGCCAGCAGCTTGAAAGGGCTAGCGGGGGAGAACACCGGGGAGCTGTTTTTT CASSLKGLAGENTGELFF TRBJ2-2 TRBD2 TRBV5-1 -
TGCGCCAGCAGCGCTTACGGTGCACTATCTGAAGCTTTCTTT CASSAYGALSEAFF TRBJ1-1 - TRBV4-1 -
TGTGCCAGCAGCCCCGACAGGCCCCTGCCAGGCTACACCTTC CASSPDRPLPGYTF TRBJ1-2 - TRBV7-9 -
TGTGCCAGCTCACCACGAAGTACGGAGGGCTACACCTTC CASSPRSTEGYTF TRBJ1-2 - TRBV18 -
TGTGCCAGCAGTTGGAGCCGGGACAGGCCCCTCGGTGAAGCTTTCTTT CASSWSRDRPLGEAFF TRBJ1-1 TRBD1 TRBV6-5 -
TGTGCCAGCAGCCAAGCGTGGGGGGCCTACGAGCAGTACTTC CASSQAWGAYEQYF TRBJ2-7 - TRBV14 -
TGTGCCAGCAGCGTAGGGGCCGAAGCTTTCTTT CASSVGAEAFF TRBJ1-1 - TRBV9 -
TGTGCCAGCCGCGCCTCGGGAGGTTACGAGCAGTACTTC CASRASGGYEQYF TRBJ2-7 TRBD2 TRBV6-5 -
TGTGCCAGCAGCTTAGGGACTACCAGCTACGAGCAGTACTTC CASSLGTTSYEQYF TRBJ2-7 - TRBV7-9 -
TGTGCCAGTAGATTTACACAGGGGAAGGGCAATCAGCCCCAGCATTTT CASRFTQGKGNQPQHF TRBJ1-5 TRBD1 TRBV19 -
TGTGCCAGCAGTCAGGTGGGGCTATGGTACAATGAGCAGTTCTTC CASSQVGLWYNEQFF TRBJ2-1 - TRBV28 -
TGTGCCTGGAGTGTACAGCATAATGAAAAACTGTTTTTT CAWSVQHNEKLFF TRBJ1-4 - TRBV30 -
TGTGCCAGCAGCTTAGGGACAGGGCGCGAGCAGTACTTC CASSLGTGREQYF TRBJ2-7 TRBD1 TRBV7-7 once
TGTGCCAGCAGCACGACAGCCGATCAGCCCCAGCATTTT CASSTTADQPQHF TRBJ1-5 - TRBV27 -
TGTGCCAGCTCACCTCGAGTAGACTCTAACTATGGCTACACCTTC CASSPRVDSNYGYTF TRBJ1-2 - TRBV18 -
TGCGCCAGTCGGACTAGCGGGGGCCAAGAGACCCAGTACTTC CASRTSGGQETQYF TRBJ2-5 TRBD2 TRBV10-2 -
TGTGCCAGCAGCCTCGGGACAGGGAGCTCCTACAATGAGCAGTTCTTC CASSLGTGSSYNEQFF TRBJ2-1 TRBD1 TRBV5-4 -
TGTGCCAGCTCACTGGACAGGAACACTGAAGCTTTCTTT CASSLDRNTEAFF TRBJ1-1 - TRBV18 once
TGTGCCAGCAGACAAGGAAGGAGAACTAATGAAAAACTGTTTTTT CASRQGRRTNEKLFF TRBJ1-4 - TRBV7-2 -
TGTGCCAGCAGCATCTCGACAGGGAGTGGAAACACCATATATTTT CASSISTGSGNTIYF TRBJ1-3 TRBD1 TRBV7-6 -
TGTGCCACCAGTGACCCGAGGCGGGGGTACTACAATGAGCAGTTCTTC CATSDPRRGYYNEQFF TRBJ2-1 TRBD2 TRBV24-1 -
TGCGCCAGCAGCTTCACTCAACCGGGGGACACTGAAGCTTTCTTT CASSFTQPGDTEAFF TRBJ1-1 - TRBV5-1 -
TGTGCCAGCTCACCAAACCCACCGGGACTTTCGTTCGACGAGCAGTACTTC CASSPNPPGLSFDEQYF TRBJ2-7 - TRBV18 -
TGTGCCAGCAGCTTGTCGCGGCGGATCAATCAGCCCCAGCATTTT CASSLSRRINQPQHF TRBJ1-5 - TRBV5-6 -
TGCGCCAGCAGCCATGCAGGACAGGGGGCCCCGACTAACTATGGCTACACCTTC CASSHAGQGAPTNYGYTF TRBJ1-2 TRBD1 TRBV4-1 -
TGTGCCAGCAGTTCTACCGGGACAGAATACGGCTATGGCTACACCTTC CASSSTGTEYGYGYTF TRBJ1-2 TRBD1 TRBV27 -
TGTGCCAGCAGTCCTTACGCCGGGACATCTGGGGCCAACGTCCTGACTTTC CASSPYAGTSGANVLTF TRBJ2-6 - TRBV27 -
TGTGCCAGCAGCCGGAGACAGGGCGTATGGAACACTGAAGCTTTCTTT CASSRRQGVWNTEAFF TRBJ1-1 TRBD1 TRBV16 once
TGTGCCAGCTCACCACCGACGGGTAATGAAGCTTTCTTT CASSPPTGNEAFF TRBJ1-1 - TRBV18 -
TGTGCCAGCAAACTACAAGAGACCCAGTACTTC CASKLQETQYF TRBJ2-5 - TRBV2 -
TGTGCCAGCTCCCAGCCAGGGCATAGTTCACCCCTCCACTTT CASSQPGHSSPLHF TRBJ1-6 - TRBV19 few
TGTGCCAGCAGTATACGGACAGGGGAAGGTAACTATGGCTACACCTTC CASSIRTGEGNYGYTF TRBJ1-2 TRBD1 TRBV27 -
TGTGCCAGCAGCTTCTTAGGAGGTCTTAGCAATCAGCCCCAGCATTTT CASSFLGGLSNQPQHF TRBJ1-5 - TRBV7-8 -
TGTGCCAGCAGCTTACCTTCCGGGAACGATGGCTACACCTTC CASSLPSGNDGYTF TRBJ1-2 - TRBV5-4 once
TGTGCCAGCAGCTCCGGACAGGGAAGGTCCTACGAGCAGTACTTC CASSSGQGRSYEQYF TRBJ2-7 TRBD1 TRBV11-3 -
TGCAGCGTTTGGACAGCGAGTCACGGAAACACCATATATTTT CSVWTASHGNTIYF TRBJ1-3 - TRBV29-1 -
TGTGCCAGTAGACGACAGGGGGCCGCCGGGGAGCTGTTTTTT CASRRQGAAGELFF TRBJ2-2 TRBD1 TRBV19 -
TGTGCCAGCAGCGCGTCGGGACAGGATGGCACTGAAGCTTTCTTT CASSASGQDGTEAFF TRBJ1-1 TRBD1 TRBV9 few
TGTGCCAGCAGCTTCGGACAGGGGACTGAAGCTTTCTTT CASSFGQGTEAFF TRBJ1-1 TRBD1 TRBV7-8 -
TGTGCCAGCAGCTTACTGGACAGGTCCTATGGCTACACCTTC CASSLLDRSYGYTF TRBJ1-2 TRBD1 TRBV7-2 -
TGTGCCAGCAGCCACCAACTAGCGGGAGGTCGGGAGACCCAGTACTTC CASSHQLAGGRETQYF TRBJ2-5 TRBD2 TRBV3-1/TRBV3-2 -
TGTGCCAGCAGCTTAGGGACTCCGAACACCGGGGAGCTGTTTTTT CASSLGTPNTGELFF TRBJ2-2 - TRBV5-4 -
TGTGCCAGCAGCCAAGGATACACCGTTGGGACTAGCTCGGACGAGCAGTACTTC CASSQGYTVGTSSDEQYF TRBJ2-7 TRBD2 TRBV3-1/TRBV3-2 -
TGTGCCAGCAGTTACTCGAGGGGCGGGGGTCACGAGCAGTACTTC CASSYSRGGGHEQYF TRBJ2-7 TRBD2 TRBV6-2/TRBV6-3 once
TGTGCCAGCAGTGAATTTGACAGTCCTGGGAGGTTTGGCTACACCTTC CASSEFDSPGRFGYTF TRBJ1-2 - TRBV25-1 few
TGTGCCAGCAGTCTGGGGCCTAATGAAAAACTGTTTTTT CASSLGPNEKLFF TRBJ1-4 - TRBV2 once
TGTGCCAGCAGCGAAGGACAGGGGGCCTCCTACGAGCAGTACTTC CASSEGQGASYEQYF TRBJ2-7 TRBD1 TRBV5-6 -
TGTGCCAGCAGCTCCGGGGAGTTCACTGAAGCTTTCTTT CASSSGEFTEAFF TRBJ1-1 - TRBV5-4 -
TGTGCCAGCAGCTCGACGTCATGGCCCGAGGATCAGCCCCAGCATTTT CASSSTSWPEDQPQHF TRBJ1-5 - TRBV5-8 -